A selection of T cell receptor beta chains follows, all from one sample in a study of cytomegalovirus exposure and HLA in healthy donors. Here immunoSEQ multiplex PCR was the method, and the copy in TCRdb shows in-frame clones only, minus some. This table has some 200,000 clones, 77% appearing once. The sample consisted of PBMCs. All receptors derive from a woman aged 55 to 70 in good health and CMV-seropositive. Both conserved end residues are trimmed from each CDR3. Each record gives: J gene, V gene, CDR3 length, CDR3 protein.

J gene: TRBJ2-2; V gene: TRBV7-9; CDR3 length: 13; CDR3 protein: ASRPQGGEAGELF
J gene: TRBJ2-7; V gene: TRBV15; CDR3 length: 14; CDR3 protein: ATSRDYETGGREQY
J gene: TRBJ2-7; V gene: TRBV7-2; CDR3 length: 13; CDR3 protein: ASSLGTSVTYEQY
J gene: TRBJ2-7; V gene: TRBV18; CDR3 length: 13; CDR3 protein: ASSPRGPTPYEQY
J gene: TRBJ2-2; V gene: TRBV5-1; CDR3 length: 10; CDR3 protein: ASSFTAGELF
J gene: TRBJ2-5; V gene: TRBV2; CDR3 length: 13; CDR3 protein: ASSERVAGGETQY
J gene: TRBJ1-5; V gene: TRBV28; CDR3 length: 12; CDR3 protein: ASRSGYGNQPQH
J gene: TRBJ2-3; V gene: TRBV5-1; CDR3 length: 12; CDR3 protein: ASSLGGVTDTQY
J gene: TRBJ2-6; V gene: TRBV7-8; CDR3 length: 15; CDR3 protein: ASSWRATGTGANVLT
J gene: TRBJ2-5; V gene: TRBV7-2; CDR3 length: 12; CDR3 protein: ASSPPGLQETQY
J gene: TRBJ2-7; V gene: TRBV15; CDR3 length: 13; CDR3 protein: ATSRAGQLFGQQY
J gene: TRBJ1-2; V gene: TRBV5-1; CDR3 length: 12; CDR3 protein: ASSLETRGYGYT
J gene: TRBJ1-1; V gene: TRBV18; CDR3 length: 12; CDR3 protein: ASSRQGMNTEAF
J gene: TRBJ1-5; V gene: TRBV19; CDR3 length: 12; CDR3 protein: ASSMRGRDQPQH
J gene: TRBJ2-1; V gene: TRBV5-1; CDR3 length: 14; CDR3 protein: ASSLQGQPTYNEQF
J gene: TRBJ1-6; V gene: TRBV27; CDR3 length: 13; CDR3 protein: ASSLLNRENSPLH
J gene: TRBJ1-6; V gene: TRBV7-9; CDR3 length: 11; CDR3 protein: ASSVTGDSPLH